The present TCR beta chain was sequenced within a study of PD-1 blockade in classical Hodgkin lymphoma. Notes on the study in general: Repertoires differed for reasons still undefined, possibly disease activity or prior therapy. The study reported lower baseline TCR diversity in newly diagnosed patients than in healthy donors.

Time point noted: newly diagnosed, previously untreated cHL patient sample. From thawed PBMCs, CD8+ T cells were isolated by magnetic negative selection. PBMCs from untreated, newly diagnosed classical Hodgkin lymphoma were comparison samples. With 1 base clipped from V and 2 bases from J, the junction kept 9 bases outside the gene matches. Germline values: CDR1 SGHTA, CDR2 FQGNSA. CDR3 length: 17 amino acids. Method: immunoSEQ multiplex PCR; TCRdb's copy keeps in-frame clones and lacks some. The sample contains over 20,000 clones, 85% to 90% of which appear only once. As regards this clone: Its matching antigen is unknown.

This receptor was identified in a human donor with classical Hodgkin lymphoma. Sample: CD8+ T cells from blood. The chain is built from TRBV7-2 and TRBJ2-3; 7 bases match TRBD1. This CDR3 is CASSLVRDSLFTDTQYF. In nucleotides, the CDR3 is TGTGCCAGCAGCTTAGTGAGGGACAGCCTCTTCACAGATACGCAGTATTTT.